The 27 T cell receptor beta chains below come from one sample, sequenced in a study of blood T cell repertoires in COVID-19. Clones were sequenced by immunoSEQ multiplex PCR, and TCRdb holds only the in-frame ones, with some missing. Of about 190,000 clones listed, around 80% are singletons. Source material: peripheral blood. These receptor sequences come from a man aged 45-65 years who had recovered from COVID-19.

The chain links TRBV27 to TRBJ2-7, with D possibly being TRBD2 (6 bases). V lost 6 bases and J 7 bases, leaving 19 bases between the germline ends. Germline-derived CDR1 and CDR2 are MNHEY and SMNVEV (reference sequence). The CDR3 is 14 residues long. This chain's CDR3 is CASSPGLRHVEQYF. The CDR3 nucleotides read TGTGCCAGCAGCCCGGGACTTCGCCATGTTGAGCAGTACTTC.

This chain uses TRBV6-5 with TRBJ1-1, with TRBD1 as a possible D gene (6 bases). Germline V CDR1 and CDR2: MNHEY, SVGAGI. Trimming took off 5 bases at V and 4 bases at J, with 17 bases between the two ends. The CDR3 totals 15 residues. The CDR3 here is CASSNLRGGFTEAFF. The CDR3 nucleotides are TGTGCCAGCAGTAACCTAAGGGGGGGCTTCACTGAAGCTTTCTTT.

This chain connects TRBV7-2 to TRBJ2-7, with 11 bases matching TRBD1. Trimming cost V 5 bases and J 6 bases; bases outside gene matches: 12. Germline V lookup: CDR1 SGHTA, CDR2 FQGNSA. CDR3 length: 16 residues. CDR3 loop: CASSPILGQGASEQYF. For the CDR3, the DNA is TGTGCCAGCAGCCCAATACTTGGACAGGGGGCGTCCGAGCAGTACTTC.

The chain recombines TRBV5-1 with TRBJ2-3; perhaps TRBD2 as D (5 bases). The CDR3 has 17 residues. The germline V gene encodes CDR1 SGHRS and CDR2 YFSETQ. Trimming removed 4 bases from V and 2 bases from J, with 20 bases in between. The CDR3 DNA reads TGCGCCAGCAGCAAAGAGGGTAGAGGGATAGTCACAGATACGCAGTATTTT. Translation: CASSKEGRGIVTDTQYF.

The gene calls are TRBV3-1 (or the pseudogene TRBV3-2) and TRBJ2-1; 7 nucleotides align to TRBD2. The CDR3 has 15 residues. V dropped 4 bases and J dropped 4; count of bases not matched to a gene: 7. CDR1 is LGHDT and CDR2 is YNNKEL in the germline V gene (reference sequence). CDR3 in amino acids: CASSPLSGGYNEQFF. CDR3 bases: TGTGCCAGCAGCCCTCTGTCGGGGGGTTACAATGAGCAGTTCTTC.

This clone was detected a few times. The genes are TRBV19 and TRBJ2-1; D ambiguous. This CDR3 has 14 amino acids. Between the trimmed V and J ends, which lost 7 bases and 4 bases, there was a span of 14 bases. Germline-derived CDR1 and CDR2 are LNHDA and SQIVND (reference sequence). The CDR3 nucleotides are TGTGCCAGTATGGCCGGCGGTAGTTACAATGAGCAGTTCTTC. It codes for CASMAGGSYNEQFF.

The chain has TRBV27 and TRBJ2-1, with D perhaps TRBD1 (6 bases). The CDR3 runs 15 residues. Looked up from germline, CDR1 is MNHEY and CDR2 is SMNVEV (reference sequence). V shed 5 bases and J shed 0 bases, with 11 bases lying between them. The CDR3 spells CASSLTGFSYNEQFF. In DNA, the CDR3 is TGTGCCAGCAGTCTTACAGGGTTCTCCTACAATGAGCAGTTCTTC.

V gene TRBV11-2 combines with J gene TRBJ2-7; D may be TRBD2 (6 bases). Trimming removed 5 bases at V and 3 bases at J, with 14 bases between. This CDR3 has 14 residues. The germline gives CDR1 SGHAT, CDR2 FQNNGV. CDR3 amino acids: CASSPRGTGYEQYF. The CDR3 DNA follows: TGTGCCAGCAGCCCCCGGGGGACGGGCTACGAGCAGTACTTC.

J is TRBJ2-2 and V is TRBV7-2; maybe TRBD2 (5 bases). V lost 1 base to trimming and J lost 6 bases, with 18 bases between them. CDR3 length: 17 amino acids. In germline, CDR1 is SGHTA, CDR2 FQGNSA. The CDR3 region has the DNA TGTGCCAGCAGCTTAGATCCGGAGGCCGCCGTGTCCGGGGAGCTGTTTTTT. This gives the protein CASSLDPEAAVSGELFF.

Here the CDR3 DNA reads TGCAGCGTTCGCGGGACAGGGTCGAGCGAAAAACTGTTTTTT. Protein sequence: CSVRGTGSSEKLFF. The chain is built from TRBV29-1 and TRBJ1-4; 9 bases are a match to TRBD1. The CDR3 has 14 residues. The V segment lost 5 bases and the J segment 8 bases; nucleotides outside the gene matches: 9. Per the germline V gene, CDR1 is SQVTM and CDR2 is ANQGSEA.

The chain recombines TRBV7-2 with TRBJ2-1; 8 positions agree with TRBD2. The CDR3 is 14 amino acids. Germline V gene lookup returns CDR1 SGHTA and CDR2 FQGNSA. The trim removed 5 bases at V and 2 bases at J, leaving 2 bases unmatched. CDR3 coding DNA: TGTGCCAGCAGCCCGGGACTAGCCTACAATGAGCAGTTCTTC. It yields the protein CASSPGLAYNEQFF.

The rearrangement links TRBV11-2 to TRBJ2-7; the match to TRBD1 covers 9 bases. The CDR3 extends over 14 amino acids. Germline assignment: CDR1 SGHAT and CDR2 FQNNGV. Germline trimming cut 5 bases from V and 3 bases from J; bases unmatched to any gene: 5. The CDR3 loop is CASSRDRDLYEQYF. CDR3 DNA sequence: TGTGCCAGCAGCCGGGACAGGGACCTCTACGAGCAGTACTTC.

V gene TRBV28 combines with J gene TRBJ2-1, with 13 bases aligning to TRBD2. V lost 6 bases and J lost 7; bases outside the gene matches: 6. This CDR3 is built from 15 residues. Germline loops: CDR1 MDHEN, CDR2 SYDVKM. The DNA of the CDR3 is TGTGCCAGCAGAAAGGGACTAGCGGGAAGGAATGAGCAGTTCTTC. The encoded protein is CASRKGLAGRNEQFF.

The V gene is TRBV12-3 or TRBV12-4, the J gene TRBJ2-7; 9 bases agree with TRBD1. Unmatched junction bases numbered 4, after V lost 4 bases and J lost 6 bases. CDR3 size: 13 residues. This CDR3 reads CASSSRTGVEQYF. CDR3 nucleotide sequence: TGTGCCAGCAGTTCAAGGACAGGGGTCGAGCAGTACTTC.

The genes are TRBV28 and TRBJ1-2; D is uncertain. The CDR3 has 12 amino acids. The V gene lost 2 bases and the J gene lost 5 bases, with 6 bases spanning the gap. The germline gives CDR1 MDHEN, CDR2 SYDVKM. DNA for the CDR3: TGTGCCAGCAGTTTACCCTTGTATGGCTACACCTTC. Its protein product is CASSLPLYGYTF.

V is TRBV6-5 and J is TRBJ2-1; TRBD1 matches 10 bases. CDR1 is MNHEY, CDR2 SVGAGI, per germline. V dropped 5 bases and J dropped 6; count of bases not matched to a gene: 7. The CDR3 is 15 amino acids. This CDR3 reads CASSPRQGACNEQFF. DNA for the CDR3: TGTGCCAGCAGTCCAAGACAGGGGGCGTGCAATGAGCAGTTCTTC.

The table lists this clone with a count of one. The CDR3 protein is CASSPEFRGGSEAFF. The CDR3 region has the DNA TGTGCCAGCAGCCCAGAGTTTAGAGGGGGCTCTGAAGCTTTCTTT. The chain has TRBV3-1 (or the pseudogene TRBV3-2) and TRBJ1-1, with 7 bases lining up with TRBD1. V was clipped by 4 bases and J by 6 bases; unmatched bases: 11. Germline V gene sequence: CDR1 LGHDT, CDR2 YNNKEL (reference sequence). The CDR3 sequence is 15 residues long.

This clone is a singleton in its sample. The V call is TRBV21-1, the J call TRBJ1-5; the table's D call, TRBD1, has no DNA check behind it. TRBV21-1 is labeled a pseudogene. The CDR3 is 15 residues long. The CDR3, as DNA: TGTGCCAGCACCGGACAGGGAGGAAGCAATCAGCCCCAGCATTTT. Translated: CASTGQGGSNQPQHF.

The genes are TRBV27 and TRBJ2-7, with a weak D call TRBD1 (5 bases). The CDR3 covers 13 residues. Deletions cut 5 bases from V and 6 bases from J, with 14 bases between. Germline V gene sequence: CDR1 MNHEY, CDR2 SMNVEV (reference sequence). CDR3 nucleotides: TGTGCCAGCAGTCCTAAAGGTACAGGCGAGCAGTACTTC. Translated: CASSPKGTGEQYF.

This chain links TRBV7-8 with TRBJ2-2, with TRBD1 matching 8 bases. Germline-derived CDR1 and CDR2 are SGHVS and FQNEAQ. The CDR3 runs to 17 residues. Trimming at V came to 0 bases and at J to 6 bases, leaving 9 bases not matched to a gene. The CDR3 reads CASSLAGRGRPAGELFF. The CDR3 bases are TGTGCCAGCAGCTTAGCCGGCAGGGGGCGGCCCGCCGGGGAGCTGTTTTTT.

The genes are TRBV5-1 and TRBJ2-1; 15 bases match TRBD2. Trimming took 5 bases from V and 4 from J; bases not matched to a gene: 7. CDR3 length equals 17 residues. Per germline, CDR1 SGHRS and CDR2 YFSETQ. CDR3 region: CASSHGLAGGLYNEQFF. In nucleotides, the CDR3 is TGCGCCAGCAGTCACGGACTAGCGGGAGGGCTGTACAATGAGCAGTTCTTC.

The V call is TRBV19, the J call TRBJ2-4; maybe TRBD1 (5 bases). This CDR3 contains 16 residues. V was clipped by 3 bases and J by 0 bases, with 12 bases between them. Germline assignment: CDR1 LNHDA and CDR2 SQIVND (reference sequence). CDR3 in amino acids: CASSIDHRLAKNIQYF. The CDR3 nucleotides read TGTGCCAGTAGTATTGATCACAGGCTAGCCAAAAACATTCAGTACTTC.

The CDR3 DNA reads as TGCAGCGTTGACTTCCCCCAGGACTATGGCTACACCTTC. As protein: CSVDFPQDYGYTF. V is TRBV29-1 and J is TRBJ1-2; D is unresolved. V lost 3 bases and J 3 bases, leaving 11 bases between the germline ends. Germline CDR1 reads SQVTM; CDR2 reads ANQGSEA. The CDR3 covers 13 residues.

V usage is TRBV19 and J usage is TRBJ2-2, with D possibly matching TRBD1 (7 bases). In germline, CDR1 is LNHDA, CDR2 SQIVND (reference sequence). The ends were cut back, 4 bases at V and 8 bases at J, with 17 bases in the middle. CDR3 length: 15 residues. CDR3 bases: TGTGCCAGTAGTACTCGACAGGGAGGTAGGGGGGAGCTGTTTTTT. This sequence encodes CASSTRQGGRGELFF.

Notes on this clone: Other DNA sequences within the sample encode an identical CDR3. This rearrangement joins TRBV28 to TRBJ2-7, with 7 bases fitting TRBD1. J lost 2 bases, V lost 6 bases, and 4 bases had no gene match. The CDR3 runs 13 residues. Germline V gene sequence: CDR1 MDHEN, CDR2 SYDVKM. In DNA, the CDR3 is TGTGCCAGCAGCCGACAGGGTCCCTACGAGCAGTACTTC. This sequence encodes CASSRQGPYEQYF.

The chain joins TRBV5-1 to TRBJ2-7; D not resolved. Germline V gene data show CDR1 as SGHRS and CDR2 as YFSETQ. V was clipped by 4 bases and J by 6 bases, with 14 bases between them. The CDR3 loop spans 13 amino acids. This CDR3 is CASSAGSYIEQYF. CDR3 DNA sequence: TGCGCCAGCAGCGCCGGGTCCTACATCGAGCAGTACTTC.

This sequence joins TRBV30 and TRBJ1-4; D perhaps matches TRBD1 (5 bases). The CDR3 totals 12 residues. CDR1 and CDR2 (germline): GTSNPN, SVGIG (reference sequence). V was pared by 3 bases and J by 5 bases, with 7 bases between. CDR3 in DNA: TGTGCCTGGAGCAGGGAAAATGAAAAACTGTTTTTT. It encodes CAWSRENEKLFF.